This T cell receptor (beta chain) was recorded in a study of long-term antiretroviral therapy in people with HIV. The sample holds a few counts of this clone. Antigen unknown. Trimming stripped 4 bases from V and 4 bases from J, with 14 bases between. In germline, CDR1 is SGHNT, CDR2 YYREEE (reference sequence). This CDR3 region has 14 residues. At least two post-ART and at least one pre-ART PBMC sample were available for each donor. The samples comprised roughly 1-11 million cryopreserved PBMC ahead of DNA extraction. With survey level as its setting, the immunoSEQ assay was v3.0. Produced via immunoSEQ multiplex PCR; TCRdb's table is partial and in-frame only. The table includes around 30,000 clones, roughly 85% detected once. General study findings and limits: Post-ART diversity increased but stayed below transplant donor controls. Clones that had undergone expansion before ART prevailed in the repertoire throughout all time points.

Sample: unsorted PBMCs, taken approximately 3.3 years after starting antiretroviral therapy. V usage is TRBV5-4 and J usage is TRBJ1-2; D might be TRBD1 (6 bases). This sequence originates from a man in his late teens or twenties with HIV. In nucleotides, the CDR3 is TGTGCCAGCAGCCCGAGGGGGGTGGGCTATGGCTACACCTTC. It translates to CASSPRGVGYGYTF.